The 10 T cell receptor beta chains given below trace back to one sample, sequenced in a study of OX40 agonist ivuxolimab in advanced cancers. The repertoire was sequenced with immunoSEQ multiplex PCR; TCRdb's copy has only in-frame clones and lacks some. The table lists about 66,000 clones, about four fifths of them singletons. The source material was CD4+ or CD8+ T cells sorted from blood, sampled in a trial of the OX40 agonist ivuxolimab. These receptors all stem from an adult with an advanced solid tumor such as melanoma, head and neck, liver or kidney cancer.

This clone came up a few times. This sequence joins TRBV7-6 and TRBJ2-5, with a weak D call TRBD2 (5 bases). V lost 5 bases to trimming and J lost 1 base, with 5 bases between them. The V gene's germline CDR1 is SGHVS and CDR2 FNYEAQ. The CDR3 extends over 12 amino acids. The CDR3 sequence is CASSRGQETQYF. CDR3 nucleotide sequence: TGTGCCAGCAGCCGGGGCCAAGAGACCCAGTACTTC.

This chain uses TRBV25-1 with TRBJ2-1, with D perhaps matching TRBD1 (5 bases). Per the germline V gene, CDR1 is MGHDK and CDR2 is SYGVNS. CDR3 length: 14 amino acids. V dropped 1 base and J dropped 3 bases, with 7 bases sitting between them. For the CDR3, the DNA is TGTGCCAGCAGTGAATTTGGACACTACAATGAGCAGTTCTTC. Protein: CASSEFGHYNEQFF.

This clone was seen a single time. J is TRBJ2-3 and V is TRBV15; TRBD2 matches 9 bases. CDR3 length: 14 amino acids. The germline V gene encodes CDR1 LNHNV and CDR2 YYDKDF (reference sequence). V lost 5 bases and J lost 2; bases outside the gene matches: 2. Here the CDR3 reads CATSSSGDTDTQYF. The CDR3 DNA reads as TGTGCCACCAGCTCTAGCGGGGACACAGATACGCAGTATTTT.

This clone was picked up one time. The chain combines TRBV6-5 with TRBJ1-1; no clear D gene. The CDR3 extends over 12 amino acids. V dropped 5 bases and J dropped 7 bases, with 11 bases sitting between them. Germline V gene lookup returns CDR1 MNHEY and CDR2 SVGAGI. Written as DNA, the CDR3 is TGTGCCAGCAGTGAAGGGCGTCTTGAAGCTTTCTTT. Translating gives CASSEGRLEAFF.

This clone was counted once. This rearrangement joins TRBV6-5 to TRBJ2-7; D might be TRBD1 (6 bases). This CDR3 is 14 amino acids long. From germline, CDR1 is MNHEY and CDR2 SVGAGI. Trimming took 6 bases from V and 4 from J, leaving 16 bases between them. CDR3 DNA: TGTGCCAGCAGCCATACAGGGAAAGGTTACGAGCAGTACTTC. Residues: CASSHTGKGYEQYF.

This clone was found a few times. DNA of the CDR3: TGTGCCAGCCCACAGGGTAACAGGGAAAAACTGTTTTTT. This sequence encodes CASPQGNREKLFF. The chain has TRBV19 and TRBJ1-4; the D gene is possibly TRBD1 (6 bases). The CDR3 sequence is 13 residues long. Between the trimmed V and J ends, which lost 9 bases and 8 bases, there was a span of 16 bases. Germline V gene lookup returns CDR1 LNHDA and CDR2 SQIVND (reference sequence).

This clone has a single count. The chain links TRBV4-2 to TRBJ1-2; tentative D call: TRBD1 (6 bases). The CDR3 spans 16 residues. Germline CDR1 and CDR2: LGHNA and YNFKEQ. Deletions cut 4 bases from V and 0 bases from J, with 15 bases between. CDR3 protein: CASSPSDRKANYGYTF. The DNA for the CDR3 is TGTGCCAGCAGCCCCTCAGACAGGAAAGCTAACTATGGCTACACCTTC.

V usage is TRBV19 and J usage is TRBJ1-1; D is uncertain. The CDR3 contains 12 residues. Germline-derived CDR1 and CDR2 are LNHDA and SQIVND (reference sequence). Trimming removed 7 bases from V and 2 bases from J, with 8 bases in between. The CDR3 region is CASTQVNTEAFF. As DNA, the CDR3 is TGTGCCAGTACGCAGGTTAACACTGAAGCTTTCTTT.

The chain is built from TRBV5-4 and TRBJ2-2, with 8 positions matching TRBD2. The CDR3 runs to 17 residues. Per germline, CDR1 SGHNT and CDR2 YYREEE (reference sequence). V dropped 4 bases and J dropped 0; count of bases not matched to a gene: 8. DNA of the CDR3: TGTGCCAGCAGCCGTGTAGCGGGACAATCGAACACCGGGGAGCTGTTTTTT. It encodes CASSRVAGQSNTGELFF.

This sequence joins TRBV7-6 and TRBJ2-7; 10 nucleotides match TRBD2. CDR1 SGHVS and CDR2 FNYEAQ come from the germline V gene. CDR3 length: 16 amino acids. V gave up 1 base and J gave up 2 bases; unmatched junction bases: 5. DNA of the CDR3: TGTGCCAGCAGCTTAGGTCTAGCGGGGGCTACCTACGAGCAGTACTTC. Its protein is CASSLGLAGATYEQYF.